This passage covers 25 T cell receptor beta chains from one sample sequenced in a study of T cells expressing NK-cell markers (dated by TCRdb to the early 2020s). The library was obtained by 5' RACE. The listed sequencing device is Illumina HiSeq 2000. Each entry corresponds to one CDR3 protein sequence from reads that TCRdb reprocessed, and DNA is not given. The sample's table lists a count of about 390,000 distinct CDR3 sequences. The ten top clones hold around 11% of the sample. The sequenced sample was blood T cells: a sorted CD56 or NKG2C T cell subset, CD4+ or CD8+ T cells, or bulk PBMC T cells (not recorded which). These receptors all come from a woman between 45 and 60 years old in good health. Donor details come from another sample of the same person, matched by shared clones.

The chain recombines TRBV20-1 with TRBJ1-2; TCRdb's assignment of TRBD1 cannot be checked, as there is no DNA. The CDR3 length is 14 residues. Germline-derived CDR1 and CDR2 are DFQATT and SNEGSKA (reference sequence). The CDR3 loop is CSARDLQGNYGYTF.

This chain connects TRBV4-2 to TRBJ2-7; TCRdb calls TRBD2, which cannot be checked without DNA. This CDR3 comprises 16 residues. From germline, CDR1 is LGHNA and CDR2 YNFKEQ. The CDR3 sequence: CASSYGLAGEASEQYF.

The chain links TRBV10-2 to TRBJ1-5. The V gene's germline CDR1 is WSHSY and CDR2 SAAADI. The CDR3 loop spans 15 amino acids. The CDR3 is CASSESSGSNQPQHF.

The chain is built from TRBV29-1 and TRBJ2-3. This CDR3 is built from 12 residues. CDR1 and CDR2 (germline): SQVTM, ANQGSEA. CDR3 residues: CSAKMISDTQYF.

This CDR3 reads CASRLTVQETQYF. The chain uses TRBV12-3 or TRBV12-4 and TRBJ2-5. This CDR3 is 13 amino acids long.

The rearrangement uses TRBV5-1 and TRBJ2-3; no DNA is available, so the TRBD2 call from TCRdb remains unchecked. The CDR3 length is 18 residues. The germline gives CDR1 SGHRS, CDR2 YFSETQ. CDR3 in amino acids: CASSRAGLAGGRTDTQYF. Full variable domain (missing parts from reference TRBV5-1 and TRBJ2-3): KAGVTQTPRYLIKTRGQQVTLSCSPISGHRSVSWYQQTPGQGLQFLFEYFSETQRNKGNFPGRFSGRQFSNSRSEMNVSTLELGDSALYLCASSRAGLAGGRTDTQYFGPGTRLTVL.

This rearrangement joins TRBV24-1 to TRBJ2-2. Per germline, CDR1 KGHDR and CDR2 SFDVKD. The CDR3 covers 16 residues. The CDR3 loop is CATSDLSGSYTGELFF.

J is TRBJ1-3 and V is TRBV29-1; with no DNA, the TCRdb D assignment of TRBD1 cannot be verified. Germline V gene data show CDR1 as SQVTM and CDR2 as ANQGSEA. This CDR3 contains 14 residues. CDR3 region: CSAGDGARGNTIYF. Together with reference TRBV29-1 and TRBJ1-3, the CDR3 gives the full variable domain: SAVISQKPSRDICQRGTSLTIQCQVDSQVTMMFWYRQQPGQSLTLIATANQGSEATYESGFVIDKFPISRPNLTFSTLTVSNMSPEDSSIYLCSAGDGARGNTIYFGEGSWLTVV.

V and J are TRBV20-1 and TRBJ2-2; absent DNA, TCRdb's TRBD2 call cannot be checked. There are 16 residues in the CDR3. The germline V gene encodes CDR1 DFQATT and CDR2 SNEGSKA (reference sequence). The CDR3 loop reads CSASRWGEANTGELFF.

This chain links TRBV5-1 with TRBJ2-2; the TCRdb call, TRBD2, lacks DNA for checking. This CDR3 spans 15 amino acids. Germline V lookup: CDR1 SGHRS, CDR2 YFSETQ. CDR3 sequence reads: CASSAPSSVTGELFF.

The J gene is TRBJ2-5, the V gene TRBV19; the D gene TCRdb calls, TRBD2, cannot be checked with no DNA. CDR3 size: 15 residues. CDR1 and CDR2 from the germline V gene are LNHDA and SQIVND (reference sequence). CDR3: CASSTGTSGSKTQYF. The entire variable domain, with the rest obtained from reference TRBV19 and TRBJ2-5, is as follows: DGGITQSPKYLFRKEGQNVTLSCEQNLNHDAMYWYRQDPGQGLRLIYYSQIVNDFQKGDIAEGYSVSREKKESFPLTVTSAQKNPTAFYLCASSTGTSGSKTQYFGPGTRLLVL.

The rearrangement joins TRBV20-1 to TRBJ2-1. The germline gives CDR1 DFQATT, CDR2 SNEGSKA (reference sequence). The CDR3 has 12 amino acids. CDR3 residues: CSASSSYNEQFF.

The CDR3 loop is CASSIWQVSYNEQFF. This chain uses TRBV19 with TRBJ2-1. The CDR3 length is 15 residues. Germline-derived CDR1 and CDR2 are LNHDA and SQIVND (reference sequence). Full variable domain (rest looked up from reference TRBV19 and TRBJ2-1): DGGITQSPKYLFRKEGQNVTLSCEQNLNHDAMYWYRQDPGQGLRLIYYSQIVNDFQKGDIAEGYSVSREKKESFPLTVTSAQKNPTAFYLCASSIWQVSYNEQFFGPGTRLTVL.

This rearrangement joins TRBV20-1 to TRBJ2-7; the TCRdb D gene call, TRBD1, has no DNA to confirm it. Per germline, CDR1 DFQATT and CDR2 SNEGSKA (reference sequence). The CDR3 is 15 amino acids. This chain's CDR3 is CSAREMEGGFYEQYF.

The chain recombines TRBV12-3 or TRBV12-4 with TRBJ2-5. The CDR3 contains 15 residues. CDR3 residues: CASSDSGLYQETQYF.

The chain joins TRBV6-5 to TRBJ2-2; lacking DNA, the TRBD2 call made by TCRdb goes unchecked. Germline CDR1 MNHEY, CDR2 SVGAGI. The CDR3 spans 15 residues. The CDR3: CASNRGGGSAGELFF.

The chain joins TRBV28 to TRBJ2-3; the D call of TRBD2 rests on TCRdb alone, since no DNA is present to check it. The CDR3 spans 16 residues. Germline loops: CDR1 MDHEN, CDR2 SYDVKM. CDR3 region: CASSIASGNYKDTQYF.

This chain links TRBV12-3 or TRBV12-4 with TRBJ1-6. CDR3 length equals 15 residues. The CDR3 sequence: CASSLSGSGYSPLHF.

The V gene is TRBV11-2, the J gene TRBJ2-1. The V gene's germline CDR1 is SGHAT and CDR2 FQNNGV. The CDR3 is made up of 11 amino acids. The CDR3 reads CASSLGVWPFF.

This chain joins TRBV6-5 and TRBJ1-2. The germline V gene encodes CDR1 MNHEY and CDR2 SVGAGI. The CDR3 is 17 amino acids. CDR3 protein: CASSSRSSFGPYYGYTF.

The V gene is TRBV6-6, the J gene TRBJ2-3; the TRBD2 assignment by TCRdb is unverifiable without DNA. Germline CDR1 MNHNY, CDR2 SVGAGI (reference sequence). The CDR3 spans 15 residues. The CDR3 reads CASSYEGGPTDTQYF.

This chain links TRBV11-2 with TRBJ2-1; without DNA, the TCRdb call of TRBD1 cannot be checked. The CDR3 spans 20 residues. Germline V CDR1 and CDR2: SGHAT, FQNNGV. The CDR3 protein is CASSLVRTGAISRFGNEQFF.

The chain links TRBV5-1 to TRBJ1-1; the D call of TRBD1 rests on TCRdb alone, since no DNA is present to check it. The V gene's germline CDR1 is SGHRS and CDR2 YFSETQ. This CDR3 spans 15 amino acids. This chain's CDR3 is CASSVVAGGITEAFF.

CDR3 amino acids: CASSLGRDISYEQYF. The V gene is TRBV7-6, the J gene TRBJ2-7; TCRdb lists TRBD1, though no DNA is available to test this call. The V gene's germline CDR1 is SGHVS and CDR2 FNYEAQ. The CDR3 runs to 15 residues.

The V gene is TRBV15, the J gene TRBJ2-2; TCRdb returns TRBD2, unconfirmable since there is no DNA. This CDR3 has 16 residues. Germline V gene lookup returns CDR1 LNHNV and CDR2 YYDKDF (reference sequence). CDR3 sequence reads: CATSPGLAANTGELFF. Full variable domain (rest looked up from reference TRBV15 and TRBJ2-2): DAMVIQNPRYQVTQFGKPVTLSCSQTLNHNVMYWYQQKSSQAPKLLFHYYDKDFNNEADTPDNFQSRRPNTSFCFLDIRSPGLGDTAMYLCATSPGLAANTGELFFGEGSRLTVL.